Below are 20 T cell receptor beta chains sequenced from a single sample in a study of blood T cells in healthy people across ages. It was with a sample-barcoded 5' primer and a J-beta primer mix that a second PCR of about 7 to 12 cycles was run. TCRdb reprocessed the 5' RACE reads with MiXCR, giving one entry per CDR3 protein. The profile shows around 1,500,000 distinct CDR3 sequences, approximately 30% of them singletons. The specimen sequenced was blood. Receptors were obtained from a woman between 25 and 40 years old in good health.

The chain joins TRBV2 to TRBJ2-7; 7 positions match TRBD2. The CDR3 consists of 14 residues. V dropped 7 bases and J dropped 5; count of bases not matched to a gene: 11. The germline gives CDR1 SNHLY, CDR2 FYNNEI. The CDR3 bases are TGTGCCAGCACTTTAGACGGGGGGATAAACGAGCAGTACTTC. It encodes CASTLDGGINEQYF.

For this clonotype: The junction shows a germline mismatch at one end, possibly a read error. This chain links TRBV28 with TRBJ2-7, with TRBD2 matching over 10 bases. Germline loops: CDR1 MDHEN, CDR2 SYDVKM. The CDR3 runs to 17 residues. The CDR3 reads CANSSVTSGVSSYEQYF. Written as DNA, the CDR3 is TGTGCCAACAGTTCGGTAACTAGCGGGGTGAGCTCCTACGAGCAGTACTTC.

The V gene is TRBV10-3, the J gene TRBJ2-1; D call uncertain. The ends were cut back, 0 bases at V and 11 bases at J, with 5 bases in the middle. Germline V gene sequence: CDR1 ENHRY, CDR2 SYGVKD. This CDR3 has 11 residues. The CDR3 loop is CAISESDKQFF. The CDR3 DNA sequence: TGTGCCATCAGTGAGTCGGATAAGCAGTTCTTC.

Details on this clonotype: Compared with germline, one end of the junction differs, possibly owing to a read error. The V and J genes are TRBV7-9 and TRBJ2-3; TRBD2 matches 7 bases. The CDR3 covers 15 residues. Germline assignment: CDR1 SEHNR and CDR2 FQNEAQ (reference sequence). The CDR3 reads CASRDPAAAGDTRYF. CDR3 coding DNA: TGTGCCAGCAGGGACCCCGCTGCCGCGGGAGATACGCGGTATTTT.

The sample holds a few counts of this clonotype. This chain links TRBV10-3 with TRBJ1-5; no definite D call. Germline V gene lookup returns CDR1 ENHRY and CDR2 SYGVKD. The CDR3 has 14 amino acids. V was cut by 0 bases and J by 7 bases, with 10 bases left in between. The CDR3 is CAISESSFLQPQHF. CDR3 bases: TGTGCCATCAGTGAGTCTAGCTTCCTACAGCCCCAGCATTTT.

The J gene is TRBJ2-3, the V gene TRBV29-1; D uncertain. The CDR3 has 18 residues. V lost 4 bases and J 0 bases, leaving 23 bases between the germline ends. In germline, CDR1 is SQVTM, CDR2 ANQGSEA. The CDR3 DNA follows: TGCAGCGTTGCTGGCTCAGCCGCTAGAAGGTCTAGCACAGATACGCAGTATTTT. Encoded protein: CSVAGSAARRSSTDTQYF.

V is TRBV19 and J is TRBJ1-4; D ambiguous. Germline lookup yields CDR1 LNHDA and CDR2 SQIVND (reference sequence). V gave up 6 bases and J gave up 5 bases, with 7 bases separating them. There are 12 residues in the CDR3. CDR3 sequence (DNA): TGTGCCAGTAGCCACGGGAATGAAAAACTGTTTTTT. It encodes CASSHGNEKLFF.

This sequence joins TRBV7-9 and TRBJ2-5; no reliable D call. The end of the DNA is better explained by TRBJ2-1, so the J call may be wrong. Germline V lookup: CDR1 SEHNR, CDR2 FQNEAQ (reference sequence). This CDR3 comprises 13 residues. The CDR3 region is CASSFSIQETQFF. The CDR3 nucleotides read TGTGCCAGCAGCTTCAGTATCCAAGAGACCCAGTTCTTC.

This clonotype was observed at least ten times. The CDR3 DNA reads as TGTGCCAGCAGCTTAGAACAGGGGAGGTTATACGAGCAGTACTTC. Translation: CASSLEQGRLYEQYF. The V and J genes are TRBV7-2 and TRBJ2-7; perhaps TRBD1 as D (7 bases). The germline V gene has CDR1 SGHTA and CDR2 FQGNSA. CDR3 length: 15 residues. V lost 1 base and J lost 4, with 14 bases in between.

The sample holds many counts of this clonotype. The gene calls are TRBV7-2 and TRBJ2-7, with TRBD1 matching 8 bases. Germline trimming cut 4 bases from V and 0 bases from J; bases unmatched to any gene: 8. Germline CDR1 and CDR2: SGHTA and FQGNSA. The CDR3 extends over 16 amino acids. Written as DNA, the CDR3 is TGTGCCAGCAGCTCGTCTCGGACAGGGAGCTCCTACGAGCAGTACTTC. It specifies CASSSSRTGSSYEQYF.

This clonotype occurred a few times. The chain employs TRBV6-1 and TRBJ2-7, with D perhaps TRBD1 (5 bases). V shed 0 bases and J shed 0 bases, with 9 bases lying between them. The CDR3 is 15 amino acids. CDR1 is MNHNS, CDR2 SASEGT, per germline. The CDR3, as DNA: TGTGCCAGCAGTGAAGCTGGCAGGGACTCCTACGAGCAGTACTTC. Its translation is CASSEAGRDSYEQYF.

The V gene is TRBV10-3, the J gene TRBJ1-1; D unresolved. The CDR3 spans 18 residues. The V end was cut by 1 base, the J end by 0 bases, with 18 bases between. The germline gives CDR1 ENHRY, CDR2 SYGVKD. This CDR3 is CAISEYLPAGRLNTEAFF. CDR3 nucleotides: TGTGCCATCAGTGAGTATCTTCCAGCAGGCAGATTGAACACTGAAGCTTTCTTT.

Many counts were recorded for this clonotype. The chain employs TRBV7-6 and TRBJ2-7; TRBD1 aligns across 11 bases. The CDR3 consists of 15 residues. Trimming at V came to 1 base and at J to 3 bases, leaving 2 bases not matched to a gene. Germline CDR1 SGHVS, CDR2 FNYEAQ. The CDR3 region is CASSLGTGGFYEQYF. CDR3 DNA sequence: TGTGCCAGCAGCTTAGGGACAGGGGGCTTCTACGAGCAGTACTTC.

The chain couples TRBV7-2 to TRBJ2-7, with 14 bases matching TRBD2. The CDR3 covers 20 residues. Unmatched junction bases numbered 18, after V lost 2 bases and J lost 6 bases. Germline lookup yields CDR1 SGHTA and CDR2 FQGNSA. The CDR3 coding sequence is TGTGCCAGCAGCTTAAGATTGGGGACTAGCGGGAGTAACGCAGGGGTCGAGCAGTACTTC. Its protein product is CASSLRLGTSGSNAGVEQYF.

The chain recombines TRBV2 with TRBJ1-1, with D hard to call. The CDR3 contains 13 residues. Germline V gene sequence: CDR1 SNHLY, CDR2 FYNNEI. Trimming took off 6 bases at V and 4 bases at J, with 12 bases between the two ends. In DNA, the CDR3 is TGTGCCAGCAGACGAGAAGGTCTCACTGAAGCTTTCTTT. Translating it yields CASRREGLTEAFF.

This clonotype has just one count. The junction departs from germline at one end; a sequencing error may be responsible. This chain links TRBV5-1 with TRBJ2-1, with 15 bases lining up with TRBD2. Germline CDR1 is SGHRS and CDR2 is YFSETQ. The CDR3 length is 17 residues. CDR3 region: CASSFRTSGGAYNEQFF. In DNA, the CDR3 is TGCGCCAGTAGCTTCCGGACTAGCGGGGGGGCCTACAATGAGCAGTTCTTC.

On this clonotype itself: A much larger clone sits a single nucleotide away, making a read error possible. The chain links TRBV7-9 to TRBJ2-5, with D possibly being TRBD1 or TRBD2 (5 bases each). With the DNA end fitting TRBJ2-7 better, the J assignment may be wrong. The CDR3 extends over 14 amino acids. Germline values: CDR1 SEHNR, CDR2 FQNEAQ (reference sequence). CDR3 in amino acids: CASGLRGSGYEQYF. The CDR3 DNA reads TGTGCCAGCGGCTTAAGGGGCAGCGGATACGAGCAGTACTTC.

CDR3 DNA sequence: TGTGCCAGCAGCTCGGGACAGTCGAAGAACACCGGGGAGCTGTTTTTT. Translated, it gives CASSSGQSKNTGELFF. The chain combines TRBV13 with TRBJ2-2; 7 nucleotides line up with TRBD1. The germline gives CDR1 PRHDT, CDR2 FYEKMQ (reference sequence). The CDR3 contains 16 residues. With 4 bases clipped from V and 1 base from J, the junction kept 6 bases outside the gene matches. The whole variable domain, remainder taken from reference TRBV13 and TRBJ2-2, is AAGVIQSPRHLIKEKRETATLKCYPIPRHDTVYWYQQGPGQDPQFLISFYEKMQSDKGSIPDRFSAQQFSDYHSELNMSSLELGDSALYFCASSSGQSKNTGELFFGEGSRLTVL.

This clonotype was observed a few times. The V and J genes are TRBV20-1 and TRBJ2-7; D is ambiguous. There are 14 residues in the CDR3. V was trimmed by 3 bases and J by 0 bases, leaving 12 bases between them. From germline, CDR1 is DFQATT and CDR2 SNEGSKA (reference sequence). CDR3 DNA: TGCAGTGCTAGCGGTCGCAGGAGCTCCTACGAGCAGTACTTC. Encoded protein: CSASGRRSSYEQYF.

The chain carries TRBV7-2 and TRBJ2-7; 13 nucleotides line up with TRBD2. The V segment lost 2 bases and the J segment 6 bases; nucleotides outside the gene matches: 13. The CDR3 contains 18 residues. Per germline, CDR1 SGHTA and CDR2 FQGNSA. CDR3 amino acids: CASSLRVRTSGSKSEQYF. CDR3 nucleotides: TGTGCCAGCAGCTTAAGAGTCCGGACTAGCGGGAGTAAGTCCGAGCAGTACTTC.